This paragraph reports one T cell receptor (beta chain). The data stem from a study of blood T cell repertoires in COVID-19. Looking at the study overall: Sites across the United States, Italy and Spain contributed samples from acute and convalescent COVID-19. PBMCs, B-cell-depleted T cells, or T cells provided the cDNA or gDNA that made up the material.

Here immunoSEQ multiplex PCR was the method, and the copy in TCRdb shows in-frame clones only, minus some. The table records about 87,000 clones, around 87% of them present only once. Germline CDR1 is MNHEY and CDR2 is SMNVEV (reference sequence). V lost 5 bases to trimming and J lost 0 bases, with 19 bases between them. The CDR3 is 17 residues long. The receptor's source is a man aged 40-55 years with acute or convalescent COVID-19. V usage is TRBV27 and J usage is TRBJ1-1; D is undetermined. The sequenced sample was peripheral blood. Written as DNA, the CDR3 is TGTGCCAGCAGTCCCTACACATTTACTAGAATGAACACTGAAGCTTTCTTT. This gives the protein CASSPYTFTRMNTEAFF.